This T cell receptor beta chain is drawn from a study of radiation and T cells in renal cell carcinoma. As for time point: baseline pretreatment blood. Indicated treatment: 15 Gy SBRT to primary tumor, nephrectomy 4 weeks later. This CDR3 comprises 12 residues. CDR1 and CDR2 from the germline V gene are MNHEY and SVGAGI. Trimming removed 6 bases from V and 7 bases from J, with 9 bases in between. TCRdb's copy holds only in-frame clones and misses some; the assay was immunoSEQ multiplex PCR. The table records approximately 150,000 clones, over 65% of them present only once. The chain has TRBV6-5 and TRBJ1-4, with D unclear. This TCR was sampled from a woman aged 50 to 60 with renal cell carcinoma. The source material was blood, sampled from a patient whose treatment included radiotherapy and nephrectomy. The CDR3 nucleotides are TGTGCCAGCAGGATTGGGTCTGAAAAACTGTTTTTT. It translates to CASRIGSEKLFF.